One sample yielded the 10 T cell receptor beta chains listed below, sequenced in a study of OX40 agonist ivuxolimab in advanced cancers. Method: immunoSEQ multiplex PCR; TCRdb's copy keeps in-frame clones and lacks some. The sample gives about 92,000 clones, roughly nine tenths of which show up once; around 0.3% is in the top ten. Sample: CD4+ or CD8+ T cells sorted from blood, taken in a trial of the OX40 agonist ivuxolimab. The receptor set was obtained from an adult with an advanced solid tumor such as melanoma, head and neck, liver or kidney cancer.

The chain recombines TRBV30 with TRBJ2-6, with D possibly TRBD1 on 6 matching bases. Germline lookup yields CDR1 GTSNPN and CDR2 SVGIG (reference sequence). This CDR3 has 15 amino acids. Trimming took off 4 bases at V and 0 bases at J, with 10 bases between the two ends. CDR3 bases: TGTGCCTGGACTGGGACAAACTCTGGGGCCAACGTCCTGACTTTC. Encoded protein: CAWTGTNSGANVLTF.

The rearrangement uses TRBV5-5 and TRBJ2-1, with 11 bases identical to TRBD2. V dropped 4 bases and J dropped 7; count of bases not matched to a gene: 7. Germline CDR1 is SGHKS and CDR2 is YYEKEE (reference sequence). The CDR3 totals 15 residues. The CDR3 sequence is CASSHAGTSGNEQFF. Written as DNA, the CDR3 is TGTGCCAGCAGCCACGCCGGGACTAGCGGTAATGAGCAGTTCTTC.

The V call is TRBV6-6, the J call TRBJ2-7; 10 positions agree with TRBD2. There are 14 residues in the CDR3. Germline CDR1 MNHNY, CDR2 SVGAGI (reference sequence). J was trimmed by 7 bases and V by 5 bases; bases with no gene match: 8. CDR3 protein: CASSGAGGPGEQYF. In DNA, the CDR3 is TGTGCCAGCAGTGGAGCGGGAGGGCCGGGGGAGCAGTACTTC.

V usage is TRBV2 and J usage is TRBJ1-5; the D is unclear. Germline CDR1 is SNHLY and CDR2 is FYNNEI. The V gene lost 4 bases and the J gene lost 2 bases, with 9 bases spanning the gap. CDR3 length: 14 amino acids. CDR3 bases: TGTGCCAGCAGTGGGGATGGTGGCAATCAGCCCCAGCATTTT. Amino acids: CASSGDGGNQPQHF.

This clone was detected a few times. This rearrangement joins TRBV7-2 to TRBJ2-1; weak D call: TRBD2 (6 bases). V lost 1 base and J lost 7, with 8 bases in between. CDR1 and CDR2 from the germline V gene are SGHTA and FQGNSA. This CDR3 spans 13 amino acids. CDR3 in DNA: TGTGCCAGCAGCTTAGGGGGAGGTAATGAGCAGTTCTTC. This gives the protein CASSLGGGNEQFF.

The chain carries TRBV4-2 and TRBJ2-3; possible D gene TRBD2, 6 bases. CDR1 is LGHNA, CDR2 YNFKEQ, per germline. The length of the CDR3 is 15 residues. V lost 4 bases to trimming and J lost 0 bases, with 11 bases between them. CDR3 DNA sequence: TGTGCCAGCAGCCGGGACTTCTCTAGCACAGATACGCAGTATTTT. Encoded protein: CASSRDFSSTDTQYF.

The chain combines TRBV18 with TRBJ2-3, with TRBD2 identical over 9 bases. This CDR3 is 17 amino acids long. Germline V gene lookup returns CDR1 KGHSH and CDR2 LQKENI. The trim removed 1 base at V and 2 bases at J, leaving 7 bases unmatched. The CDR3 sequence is CASSPRGLATTTDTQYF. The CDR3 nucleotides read TGTGCCAGCTCACCACGTGGACTAGCGACAACCACAGATACGCAGTATTTT.

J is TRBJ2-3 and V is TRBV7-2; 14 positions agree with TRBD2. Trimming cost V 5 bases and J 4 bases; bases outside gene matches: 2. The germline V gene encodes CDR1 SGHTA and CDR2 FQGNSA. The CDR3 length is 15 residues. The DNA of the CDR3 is TGTGCCAGCAGCGGGACTAGCGGGAGTGCAGATACGCAGTATTTT. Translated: CASSGTSGSADTQYF. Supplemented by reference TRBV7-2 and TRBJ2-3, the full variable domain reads GAGVSQSPSNKVTEKGKDVELRCDPISGHTALYWYRQSLGQGLEFLIYFQGNSAPDKSGLPSDRFSAERTGGSVSTLTIQRTQQEDSAVYLCASSGTSGSADTQYFGPGTRLTVL.

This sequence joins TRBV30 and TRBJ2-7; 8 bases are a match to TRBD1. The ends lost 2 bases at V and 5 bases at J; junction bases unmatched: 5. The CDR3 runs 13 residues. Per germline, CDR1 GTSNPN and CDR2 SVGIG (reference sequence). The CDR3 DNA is TGTGCCTGGAGTCGAGGACAGGGTCACGAGCAGTACTTC. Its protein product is CAWSRGQGHEQYF.

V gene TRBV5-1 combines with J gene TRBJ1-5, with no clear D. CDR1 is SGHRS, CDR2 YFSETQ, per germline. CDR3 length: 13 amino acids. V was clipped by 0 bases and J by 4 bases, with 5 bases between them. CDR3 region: CASSLDINQPQHF. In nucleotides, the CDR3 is TGCGCCAGCAGCTTGGACATAAATCAGCCCCAGCATTTT.